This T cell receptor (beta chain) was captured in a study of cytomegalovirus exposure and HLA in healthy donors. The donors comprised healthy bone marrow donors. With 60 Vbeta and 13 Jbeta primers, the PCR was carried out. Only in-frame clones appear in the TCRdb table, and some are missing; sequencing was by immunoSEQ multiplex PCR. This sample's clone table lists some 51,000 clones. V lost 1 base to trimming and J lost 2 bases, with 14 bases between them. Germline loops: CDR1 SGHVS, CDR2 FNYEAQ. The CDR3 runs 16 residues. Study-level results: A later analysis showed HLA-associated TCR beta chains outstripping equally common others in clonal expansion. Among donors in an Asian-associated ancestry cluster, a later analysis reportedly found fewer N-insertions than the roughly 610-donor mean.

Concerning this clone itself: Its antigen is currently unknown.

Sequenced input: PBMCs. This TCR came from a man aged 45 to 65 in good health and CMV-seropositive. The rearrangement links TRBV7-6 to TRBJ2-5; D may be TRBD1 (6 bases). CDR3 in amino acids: CASSLGPGTPQETQYF. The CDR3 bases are TGTGCCAGCAGCTTAGGGCCCGGGACACCTCAAGAGACCCAGTACTTC.